This entry concerns a single TCR beta chain. The antigen is not known. This sample is drawn from a study of OX40 agonist ivuxolimab in advanced cancers. Whole-study context: Patients in dose escalation had liver, melanoma, kidney or head and neck cancers. Study conclusions and caveats: Normalized T-cell clonal expansion was also low in some nonresponders.

Measured with immunoSEQ multiplex PCR; TCRdb has only the in-frame clones, and not every one. The sample consists of about 40,000 clones, 70% to 85% of them appearing once. V shed 3 bases, J shed 9 bases, and the junction held 18 bases outside the gene matches. Germline CDR1 reads MGHRA; CDR2 reads YSYEKL. This CDR3 region has 18 residues. This receptor was identified in an adult with an advanced solid tumor such as melanoma, head and neck, liver or kidney cancer. The J gene is TRBJ2-3, the V gene TRBV4-1, with 10 bases lining up with TRBD2. Material: CD4+ or CD8+ T cells sorted from blood, obtained in a trial of the OX40 agonist ivuxolimab. CDR3 sequence (DNA): TGCGCCAGCAGCCAGCGCGAGCGGGGGGGCGGTTTGCCCGCCACGCAGTATTTT. Protein sequence: CASSQRERGGGLPATQYF.